These 11 T cell receptor beta chains originate from one sample sequenced in a study of shared clonotypes between healthy human individuals. Sequencing was performed with immunoSEQ multiplex PCR; in TCRdb, only in-frame clones are kept and a portion is missing. The data hold about 2,200,000 clones, with about 93% observed a single time. CD45RO-negative, CCR7-selected cells formed the naive CD8 fraction, which excluded terminally differentiated effector memory CD45RA+ cells. Sequenced: naive CD8+ T cells from PBMCs. The receptor set was obtained from a man younger than 35 in good health. Some clones in this sample may be carry-over from other donors' samples.

The chain combines TRBV19 with TRBJ1-5; 11 bases align to TRBD1. The V and J ends lost 10 bases and 4 bases, in that order; junction bases with no gene match: 9. The CDR3 runs 15 residues. Germline V gene lookup returns CDR1 LNHDA and CDR2 SQIVND (reference sequence). The CDR3 DNA follows: TGTGCCACCACTTGGACAGGGGGCGCAAATCAGCCCCAGCATTTT. Residues: CATTWTGGANQPQHF.

This CDR3 reads CASRQGRTYYNEQFF. In nucleotides, the CDR3 is TGTGCCAGCCGACAGGGGAGGACATACTACAATGAGCAGTTCTTC. The V and J genes are TRBV7-2 and TRBJ2-1, with TRBD1 identical over 8 bases. Germline CDR1 and CDR2: SGHTA and FQGNSA. CDR3 length equals 15 residues. J was trimmed by 3 bases and V by 8 bases; bases with no gene match: 9.

The rearrangement links TRBV4-3 to TRBJ2-3; D possibly corresponds to TRBD1 (5 bases). Trimming stripped 0 bases from V and 3 bases from J, with 10 bases between. Per germline, CDR1 LGHNA and CDR2 YSLEER. The length of the CDR3 is 15 residues. CDR3 sequence reads: CASSQDWGLTDTQYF. CDR3 DNA sequence: TGCGCCAGCAGCCAAGATTGGGGCTTAACAGATACGCAGTATTTT.

A single count supports this clone. The chain has TRBV19 and TRBJ2-5, with D unclear. Germline V gene sequence: CDR1 LNHDA, CDR2 SQIVND (reference sequence). V was shortened by 1 base and J by 2 bases, with 8 bases between the two germline ends. The CDR3 length is 14 residues. CDR3 nucleotides: TGTGCCAGTAGTATAGGGGCAGGACAAGAGACCCAGTACTTC. It encodes CASSIGAGQETQYF.

The J gene is TRBJ1-5, the V gene TRBV18; possibly TRBD1 for D (5 bases). V was shortened by 3 bases and J by 4 bases, with 19 bases between the two germline ends. This CDR3 region has 17 residues. Germline CDR1 KGHSH, CDR2 LQKENI. Written as DNA, the CDR3 is TGTGCCAGCTCACCCGGGGGGTGGGCAGGGAGGAATCAGCCCCAGCATTTT. It yields the protein CASSPGGWAGRNQPQHF.

V is TRBV29-1 and J is TRBJ2-7, with 8 bases matching TRBD2. Germline loops: CDR1 SQVTM, CDR2 ANQGSEA. The CDR3 extends over 14 amino acids. V trimming: 7 bases; J trimming: 1 base; junction bases outside the gene matches: 9. This chain's CDR3 is CSAASGSHSYEQYF. Here the CDR3 DNA reads TGCAGCGCTGCAAGCGGGAGCCATTCCTACGAGCAGTACTTC.

The V gene is TRBV4-1, the J gene TRBJ1-1, with D unresolved. CDR3 length: 13 residues. Looked up from germline, CDR1 is MGHRA and CDR2 is YSYEKL. Trimming took off 4 bases at V and 11 bases at J, with 17 bases between the two ends. CDR3 residues: CASSRGSTGVAFF. CDR3 coding DNA: TGCGCCAGCAGCCGGGGATCCACCGGGGTGGCTTTCTTT.

The V gene is TRBV11-2, the J gene TRBJ2-5, with D tentatively TRBD1 (5 bases). The CDR3 covers 15 residues. Germline V CDR1 and CDR2: SGHAT, FQNNGV. The V end lost 1 base, the J end lost 4 bases, and 13 bases lay between the germline ends. CDR3 DNA sequence: TGTGCCAGCAGCTTAGGGGGCAGTACGGGAGAGACCCAGTACTTC. Its protein is CASSLGGSTGETQYF.

This chain links TRBV29-1 with TRBJ1-2, with unresolved D. In germline, CDR1 is SQVTM, CDR2 ANQGSEA. Trimming took off 6 bases at V and 0 bases at J, with 11 bases between the two ends. The length of the CDR3 is 13 residues. CDR3 residues: CSVPVGANYGYTF. The CDR3 DNA reads TGCAGCGTCCCGGTCGGGGCTAACTATGGCTACACCTTC.

Notes on this clone: The sample has other DNA sequences that encode this CDR3 too. The chain combines TRBV9 with TRBJ2-2; D gene ambiguous. This CDR3 has 15 residues. The germline gives CDR1 SGDLS, CDR2 YYNGEE. V was shortened by 4 bases and J by 2 bases, with 12 bases between the two germline ends. The CDR3, as DNA: TGTGCCAGCAGCCCAAGGACGGGTAACACCGGGGAGCTGTTTTTT. Its protein is CASSPRTGNTGELFF.

Concerning this clone: Compared with germline, one end of the junction differs, possibly owing to a read error. The chain couples TRBV6-5 to TRBJ2-2; 11 nucleotides match TRBD2. The CDR3 extends over 12 amino acids. Germline V gives CDR1 MNHEY, CDR2 SVGAGI. CDR3 protein: CASSNSGGELLF. CDR3 coding DNA: TGTGCCAGCAGTAATAGCGGGGGGGAGCTGCTTTTT.